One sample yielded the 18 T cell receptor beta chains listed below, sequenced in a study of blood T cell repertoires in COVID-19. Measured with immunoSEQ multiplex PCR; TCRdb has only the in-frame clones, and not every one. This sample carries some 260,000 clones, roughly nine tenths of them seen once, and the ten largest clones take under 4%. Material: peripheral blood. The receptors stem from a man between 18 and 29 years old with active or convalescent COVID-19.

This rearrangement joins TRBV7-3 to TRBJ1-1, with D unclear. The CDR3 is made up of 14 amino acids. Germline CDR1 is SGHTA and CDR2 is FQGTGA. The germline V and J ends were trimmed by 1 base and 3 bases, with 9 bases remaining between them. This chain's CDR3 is CASSLREVDTEAFF. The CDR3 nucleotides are TGTGCCAGCAGCTTAAGGGAGGTGGACACTGAAGCTTTCTTT. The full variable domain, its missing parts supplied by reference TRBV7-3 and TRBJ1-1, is GAGVSQTPSNKVTEKGKYVELRCDPISGHTALYWYRQSLGQGPEFLIYFQGTGAADDSGLPNDRFFAVRPEGSVSTLKIQRTERGDSAVYLCASSLREVDTEAFFGQGTRLTVV.

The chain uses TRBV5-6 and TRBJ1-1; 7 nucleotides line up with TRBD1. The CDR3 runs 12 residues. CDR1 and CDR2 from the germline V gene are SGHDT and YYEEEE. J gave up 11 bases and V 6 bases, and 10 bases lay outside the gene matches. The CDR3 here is CASTLRQGLAFF. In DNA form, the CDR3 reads TGTGCCAGCACCTTAAGACAGGGTCTCGCTTTCTTT.

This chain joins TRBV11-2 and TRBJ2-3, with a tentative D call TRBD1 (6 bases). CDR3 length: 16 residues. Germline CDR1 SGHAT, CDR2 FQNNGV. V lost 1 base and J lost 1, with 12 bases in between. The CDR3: CASSLGVRGGTDTQYF. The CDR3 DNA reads TGTGCCAGCAGCTTAGGCGTCAGGGGTGGCACAGATACGCAGTATTTT.

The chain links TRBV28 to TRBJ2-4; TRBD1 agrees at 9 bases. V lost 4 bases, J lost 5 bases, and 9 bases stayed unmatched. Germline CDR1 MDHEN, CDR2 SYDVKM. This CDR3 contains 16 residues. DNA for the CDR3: TGTGCCAGCAGTTCCGGGACAGGGCGGGCCCAAAACATTCAGTACTTC. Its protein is CASSSGTGRAQNIQYF. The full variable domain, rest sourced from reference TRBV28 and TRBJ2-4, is DVKVTQSSRYLVKRTGEKVFLECVQDMDHENMFWYRQDPGLGLRLIYFSYDVKMKEKGDIPEGYSVSREKKERFSLILESASTNQTSMYLCASSSGTGRAQNIQYFGAGTRLSVL.

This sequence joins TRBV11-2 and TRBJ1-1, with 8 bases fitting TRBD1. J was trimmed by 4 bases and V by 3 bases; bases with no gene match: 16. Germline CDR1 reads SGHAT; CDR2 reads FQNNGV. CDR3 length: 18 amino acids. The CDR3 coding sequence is TGTGCCAGCAGCTTGTTCAGGGGGCTGCTAAGAAAGGGCACTGAAGCTTTCTTT. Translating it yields CASSLFRGLLRKGTEAFF.

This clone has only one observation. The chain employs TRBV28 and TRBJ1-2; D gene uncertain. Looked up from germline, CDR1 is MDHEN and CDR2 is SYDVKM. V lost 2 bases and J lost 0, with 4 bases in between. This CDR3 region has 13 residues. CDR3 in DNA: TGTGCCAGCAGTTTAACAGCTAACTATGGCTACACCTTC. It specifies CASSLTANYGYTF.

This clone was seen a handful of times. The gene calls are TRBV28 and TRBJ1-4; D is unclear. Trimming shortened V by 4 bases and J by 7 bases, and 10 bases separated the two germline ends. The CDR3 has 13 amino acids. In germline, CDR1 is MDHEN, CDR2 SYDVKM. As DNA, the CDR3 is TGTGCCAGCAGTTCCTACGTTCGTGAAAAACTGTTTTTT. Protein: CASSSYVREKLFF. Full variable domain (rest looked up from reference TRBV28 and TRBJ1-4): DVKVTQSSRYLVKRTGEKVFLECVQDMDHENMFWYRQDPGLGLRLIYFSYDVKMKEKGDIPEGYSVSREKKERFSLILESASTNQTSMYLCASSSYVREKLFFGSGTQLSVL.

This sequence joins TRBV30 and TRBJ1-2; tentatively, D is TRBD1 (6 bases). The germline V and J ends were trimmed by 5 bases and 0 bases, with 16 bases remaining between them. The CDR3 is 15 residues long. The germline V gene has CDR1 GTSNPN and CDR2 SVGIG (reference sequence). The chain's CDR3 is CAWYQQGEANYGYTF. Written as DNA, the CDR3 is TGTGCCTGGTACCAACAGGGTGAGGCTAACTATGGCTACACCTTC.

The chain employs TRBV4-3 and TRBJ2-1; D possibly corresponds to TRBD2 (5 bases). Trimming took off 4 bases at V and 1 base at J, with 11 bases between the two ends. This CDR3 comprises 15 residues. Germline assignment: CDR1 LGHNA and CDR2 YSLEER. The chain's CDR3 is CASSRERSSYNEQFF. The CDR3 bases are TGCGCCAGCAGCCGAGAGCGGTCATCCTACAATGAGCAGTTCTTC.

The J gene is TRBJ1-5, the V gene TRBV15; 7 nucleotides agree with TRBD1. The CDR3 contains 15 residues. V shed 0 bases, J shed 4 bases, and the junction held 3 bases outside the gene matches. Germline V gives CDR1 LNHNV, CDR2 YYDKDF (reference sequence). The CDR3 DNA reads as TGTGCCACCAGCAGAGAATTGACAGGGAATCAGCCCCAGCATTTT. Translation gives CATSRELTGNQPQHF. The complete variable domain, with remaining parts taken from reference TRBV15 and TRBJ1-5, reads DAMVIQNPRYQVTQFGKPVTLSCSQTLNHNVMYWYQQKSSQAPKLLFHYYDKDFNNEADTPDNFQSRRPNTSFCFLDIRSPGLGDTAMYLCATSRELTGNQPQHFGDGTRLSIL.

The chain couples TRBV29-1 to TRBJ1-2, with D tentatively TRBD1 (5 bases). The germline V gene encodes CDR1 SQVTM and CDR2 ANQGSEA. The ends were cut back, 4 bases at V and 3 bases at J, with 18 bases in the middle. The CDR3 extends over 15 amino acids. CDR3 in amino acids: CSVVRAGREDYGYTF. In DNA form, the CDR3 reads TGCAGCGTTGTTCGGGCCGGCAGGGAAGACTATGGCTACACCTTC.

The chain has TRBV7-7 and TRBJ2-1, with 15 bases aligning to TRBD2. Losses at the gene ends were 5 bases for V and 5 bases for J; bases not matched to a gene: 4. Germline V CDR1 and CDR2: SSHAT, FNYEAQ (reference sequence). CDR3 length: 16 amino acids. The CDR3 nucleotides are TGTGCCAGCAGCGCTGGACTAGCGGGGGGGAACAATGAGCAGTTCTTC. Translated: CASSAGLAGGNNEQFF.

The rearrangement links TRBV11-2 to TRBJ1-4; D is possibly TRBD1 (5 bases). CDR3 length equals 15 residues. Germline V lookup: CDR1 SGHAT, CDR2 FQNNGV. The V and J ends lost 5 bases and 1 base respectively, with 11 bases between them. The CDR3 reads CASSTRQKTNEKLFF. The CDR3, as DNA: TGTGCCAGCAGCACCCGACAGAAAACTAATGAAAAACTGTTTTTT.

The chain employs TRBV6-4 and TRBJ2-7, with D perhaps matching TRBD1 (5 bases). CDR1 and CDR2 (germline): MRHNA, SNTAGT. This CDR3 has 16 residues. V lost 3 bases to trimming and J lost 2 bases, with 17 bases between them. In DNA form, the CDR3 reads TGTGCCAGCAGTGATCTAGGTGGCAGGGCCACCTACGAGCAGTACTTC. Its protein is CASSDLGGRATYEQYF.

In DNA form, the CDR3 reads TGTGCCAGCAGCTTAAGAATAACTGGACAGGTGAACTATGGCTACACCTTC. The encoded protein is CASSLRITGQVNYGYTF. V usage is TRBV7-9 and J usage is TRBJ1-2, with TRBD1 matching 7 bases. Germline V CDR1 and CDR2: SEHNR, FQNEAQ (reference sequence). The CDR3 is 17 amino acids. V trimming: 2 bases; J trimming: 2 bases; junction bases outside the gene matches: 11.

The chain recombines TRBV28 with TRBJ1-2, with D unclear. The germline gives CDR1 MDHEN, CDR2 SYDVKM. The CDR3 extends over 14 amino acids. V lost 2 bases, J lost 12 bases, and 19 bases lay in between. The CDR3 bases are TGTGCCAGCAGTTTACTCACGGGTACCGATATGAACACCTTC. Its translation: CASSLLTGTDMNTF.

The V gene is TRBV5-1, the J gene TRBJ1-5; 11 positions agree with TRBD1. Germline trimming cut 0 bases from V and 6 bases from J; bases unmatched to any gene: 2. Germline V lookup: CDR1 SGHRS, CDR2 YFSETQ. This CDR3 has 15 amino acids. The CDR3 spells CASSLGTGGGQPQHF. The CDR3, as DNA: TGCGCCAGCAGCTTGGGGACAGGGGGCGGTCAGCCCCAGCATTTT.

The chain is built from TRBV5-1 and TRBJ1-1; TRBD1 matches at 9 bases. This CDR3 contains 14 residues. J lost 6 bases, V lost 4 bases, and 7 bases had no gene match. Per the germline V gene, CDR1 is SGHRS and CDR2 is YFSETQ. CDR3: CASSGGTGLPEAFF. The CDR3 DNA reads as TGCGCCAGCAGCGGGGGGACAGGGCTCCCTGAAGCTTTCTTT.